This TCR beta chain was captured by sequencing in a study of response to subunit inactivated influenza vaccine. This CDR3 has 14 amino acids. The V end lost 10 bases, the J end lost 0 bases, and 13 bases lay between the germline ends. TCRdb independently ran MiXCR on the RT-PCR reads; one entry per CDR3 protein. The profile covers a few hundred thousand distinct CDR3 sequences, with 12% to 15% appearing a single time and around 10% taken by the ten largest. Study-wide results and caveats: Authors suggested few new T cells are recruited by each seasonal influenza vaccination.

This clonotype was counted between two and nine times. As yet, its antigen is unknown. The source of this sequence is a middle-aged man who received an inactivated influenza vaccine. Here the sequenced sample was PBMCs from blood, taken roughly 12 days after vaccination. The chain carries TRBV12-3 or TRBV12-4 and TRBJ1-3; D ambiguous. The CDR3 reads CATPGLNSGNTIYF. CDR3 coding DNA: TGTGCCACCCCGGGCCTTAACTCTGGAAACACCATATATTTT.